These T cell receptor beta chains were read from a single sample in a study of response to subunit inactivated influenza vaccine. TCRdb used MiXCR to reprocess the RT-PCR reads, holding one entry per CDR3 protein. The top ten hold about 12% of the sample, which has over 400,000 distinct CDR3 sequences, roughly 9.8% seen once. The sequencing used PBMCs from blood, collected about 40 days after vaccination. These receptors originate from a man in his forties or fifties who received an inactivated influenza vaccine. Both conserved end residues are part of each CDR3. The D gene is left open where the match is weak. Clone sizes are given selectively: once, few, many, or a class where the clone is expanded.

V gene,clone size,CDR3 length,D gene,J gene,CDR3 protein,CDR3 DNA
TRBV28,few,15,-,TRBJ2-5,CASSTRQQAGETQYF,TGTGCCAGCAGCACCCGACAACAGGCGGGAGAGACCCAGTACTTC
TRBV15,few,20,TRBD2,TRBJ2-1,CATSRDFGLAGGRSYNEQFF,TGTGCCACCAGCAGAGATTTCGGACTAGCGGGGGGCCGCTCCTACAATGAGCAGTTCTTC
TRBV7-2,many,14,-,TRBJ2-7,CASSRDRNSYEQYF,TGTGCCAGCAGCCGTGACAGGAATTCCTACGAGCAGTACTTC
TRBV11-1,few,14,-,TRBJ2-7,CASSLLGRGYEQYF,TGTGCCAGCAGCCTCCTTGGACGGGGCTACGAGCAGTACTTC
TRBV7-2,many,15,TRBD2,TRBJ2-3,CASSFASGGANTQYF,TGTGCCAGCAGCTTCGCTAGCGGGGGGGCGAATACGCAGTATTTT
TRBV20-1,-,14,TRBD2,TRBJ2-7,CSAQSPSGAGEQYF,TGCAGTGCTCAGTCCCCTAGCGGGGCGGGCGAGCAGTACTTC
TRBV14,-,14,-,TRBJ2-7,CASSQGVVTDEQYF,TGTGCCAGCAGCCAAGGAGTTGTCACAGACGAGCAGTACTTC
TRBV12-3/TRBV12-4,few,13,-,TRBJ2-5,CASSHGLQETQYF,TGTGCCAGCAGTCACGGACTCCAAGAGACCCAGTACTTC
TRBV28,-,14,-,TRBJ2-3,CASSLGAHTDTQYF,TGTGCCAGCAGTTTGGGTGCGCACACCGATACGCAGTATTTT
TRBV6-1,-,15,-,TRBJ2-3,CASSDGRLYTDTQYF,TGTGCCAGCAGTGATGGCCGTTTATACACAGATACGCAGTATTTT
TRBV9,-,16,TRBD1,TRBJ1-6,CASSVEGTGGLSPLHF,TGTGCCAGCAGCGTAGAAGGGACAGGGGGCCTTTCACCCCTCCACTTT
TRBV2,-,14,TRBD1,TRBJ2-5,CASSVDRAYETQYF,TGTGCCAGCAGTGTGGACAGGGCGTACGAGACCCAGTACTTC
TRBV15,many,16,-,TRBJ1-4,CATSLDRAATNEKLFF,TGTGCCACCAGCCTGGACCGAGCAGCGACTAATGAAAAACTGTTTTTT
TRBV6-4,-,19,TRBD1,TRBJ2-5,CASSDSRVGTTGGKETQYF,TGTGCCAGCAGTGACTCGAGGGTTGGGACGACAGGGGGTAAAGAGACCCAGTACTTC
TRBV5-1,-,13,-,TRBJ1-6,CASSATTDSPLHF,TGCGCCAGCAGCGCCACTACAGATTCACCCCTCCACTTT
TRBV20-1,few,13,-,TRBJ2-1,CSARMGHYNEQFF,TGCAGTGCCCGAATGGGACATTACAATGAGCAGTTCTTC